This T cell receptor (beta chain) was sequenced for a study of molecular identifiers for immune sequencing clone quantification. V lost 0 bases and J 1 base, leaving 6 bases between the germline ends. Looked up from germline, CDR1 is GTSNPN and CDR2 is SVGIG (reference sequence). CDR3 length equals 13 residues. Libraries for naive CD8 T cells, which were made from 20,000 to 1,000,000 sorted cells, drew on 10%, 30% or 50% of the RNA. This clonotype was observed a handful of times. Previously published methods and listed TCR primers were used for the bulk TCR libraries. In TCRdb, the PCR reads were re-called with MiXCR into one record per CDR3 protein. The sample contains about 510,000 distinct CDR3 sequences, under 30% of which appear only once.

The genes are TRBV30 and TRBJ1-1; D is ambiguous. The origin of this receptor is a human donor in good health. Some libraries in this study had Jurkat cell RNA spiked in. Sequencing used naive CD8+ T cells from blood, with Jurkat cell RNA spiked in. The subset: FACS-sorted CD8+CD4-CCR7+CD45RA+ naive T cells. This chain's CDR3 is CAWSVHKNTEAFF. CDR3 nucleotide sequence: TGTGCCTGGAGTGTGCATAAGAACACTGAAGCTTTCTTT.